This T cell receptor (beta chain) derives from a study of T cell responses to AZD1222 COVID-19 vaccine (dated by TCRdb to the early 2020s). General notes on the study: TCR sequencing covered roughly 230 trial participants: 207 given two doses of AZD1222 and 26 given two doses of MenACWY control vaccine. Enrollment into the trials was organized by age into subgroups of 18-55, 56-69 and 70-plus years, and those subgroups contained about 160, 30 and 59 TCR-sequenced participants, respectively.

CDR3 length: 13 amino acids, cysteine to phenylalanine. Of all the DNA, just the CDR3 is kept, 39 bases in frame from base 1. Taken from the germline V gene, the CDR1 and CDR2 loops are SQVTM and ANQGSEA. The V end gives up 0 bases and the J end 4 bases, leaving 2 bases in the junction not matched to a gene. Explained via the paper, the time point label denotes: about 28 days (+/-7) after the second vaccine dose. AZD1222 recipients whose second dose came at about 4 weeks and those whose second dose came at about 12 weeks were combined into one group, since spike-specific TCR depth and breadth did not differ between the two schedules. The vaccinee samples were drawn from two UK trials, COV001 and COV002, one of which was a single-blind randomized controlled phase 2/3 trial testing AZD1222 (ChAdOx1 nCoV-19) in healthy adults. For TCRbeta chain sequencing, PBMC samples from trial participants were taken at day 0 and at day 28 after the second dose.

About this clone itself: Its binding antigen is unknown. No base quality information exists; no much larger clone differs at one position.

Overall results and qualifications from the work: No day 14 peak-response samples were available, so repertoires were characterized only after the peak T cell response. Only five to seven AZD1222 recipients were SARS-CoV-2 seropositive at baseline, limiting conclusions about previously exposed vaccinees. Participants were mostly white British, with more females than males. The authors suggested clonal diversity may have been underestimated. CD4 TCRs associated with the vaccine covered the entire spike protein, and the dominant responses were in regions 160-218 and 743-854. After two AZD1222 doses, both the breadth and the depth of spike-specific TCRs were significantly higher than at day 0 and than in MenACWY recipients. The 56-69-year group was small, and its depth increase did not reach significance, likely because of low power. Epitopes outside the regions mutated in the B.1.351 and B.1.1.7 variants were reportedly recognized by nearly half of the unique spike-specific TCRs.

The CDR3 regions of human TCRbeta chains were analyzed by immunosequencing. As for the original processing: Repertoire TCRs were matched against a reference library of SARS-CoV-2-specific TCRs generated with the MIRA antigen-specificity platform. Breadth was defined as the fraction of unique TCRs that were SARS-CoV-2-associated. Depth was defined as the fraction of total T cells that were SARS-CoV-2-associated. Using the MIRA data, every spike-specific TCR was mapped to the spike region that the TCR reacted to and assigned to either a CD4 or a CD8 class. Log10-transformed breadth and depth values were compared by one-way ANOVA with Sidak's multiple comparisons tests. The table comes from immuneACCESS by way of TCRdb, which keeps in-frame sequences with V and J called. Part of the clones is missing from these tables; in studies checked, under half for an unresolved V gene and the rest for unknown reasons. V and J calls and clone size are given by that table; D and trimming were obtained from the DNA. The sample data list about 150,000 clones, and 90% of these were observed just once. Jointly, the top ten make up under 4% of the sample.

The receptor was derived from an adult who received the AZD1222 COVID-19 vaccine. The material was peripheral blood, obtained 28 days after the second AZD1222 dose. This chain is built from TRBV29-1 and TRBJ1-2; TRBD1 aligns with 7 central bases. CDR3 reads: CSVEDRGVYGYTF. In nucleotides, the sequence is TGCAGCGTTGAAGACAGGGGGGTCTATGGCTACACCTTC.